These 31 T cell receptor beta chains share one sample of origin, sequenced in a study of identical twins. From the 5' RACE reads, TCRdb called clonotypes with MiXCR, one entry per CDR3 protein. The profile shows some 500,000 distinct CDR3 sequences, approximately 22% of them singletons. These data were also reused for a study on T cells expressing NK-cell markers.

Sequencing input: CD4+ T cells sorted from blood. These receptor sequences come from a woman younger than 35 in good health.

V and J are TRBV7-2 and TRBJ2-2; no firm D call. This CDR3 has 13 residues. Trimming removed 6 bases from V and 2 bases from J, with 7 bases in between. Germline assignment: CDR1 SGHTA and CDR2 FQGNSA. The CDR3 sequence: CASSPDNTGELFF. The CDR3 bases are TGTGCCAGCAGTCCAGATAACACCGGGGAGCTGTTTTTT.

In its sample, this clonotype was seen many times. CDR3: CSVGGITYEQYF. The DNA of the CDR3 is TGCAGCGTTGGTGGGATTACCTACGAGCAGTACTTC. This chain joins TRBV29-1 and TRBJ2-7; no clear D. CDR1 is SQVTM and CDR2 is ANQGSEA in the germline V gene. The germline V and J ends were trimmed by 4 bases and 2 bases, with 9 bases remaining between them. The CDR3 is made up of 12 amino acids.

A few counts support this clonotype. The chain recombines TRBV28 with TRBJ1-2, with TRBD1 as a possible D gene (6 bases). The CDR3 consists of 16 residues. Trimming removed 2 bases at V and 4 bases at J, with 17 bases between. The germline V gene has CDR1 MDHEN and CDR2 SYDVKM. Written as DNA, the CDR3 is TGTGCCAGCAGTTTACGGCCCTACAGGGACGTCTATGGCTACACCTTC. Translation: CASSLRPYRDVYGYTF.

The genes are TRBV10-3 and TRBJ2-3; unclear D gene. Per the germline V gene, CDR1 is ENHRY and CDR2 is SYGVKD. CDR3 size: 15 residues. Deletions cut 0 bases from V and 2 bases from J, with 9 bases between. CDR3 bases: TGTGCCATCAGTGAGTCTAACCCCCACACAGATACGCAGTATTTT. This encodes CAISESNPHTDTQYF.

Regarding this clonotype: Sequence at one end of the junction differs from germline and may be a read error. V is TRBV20-1 and J is TRBJ2-5; possible D gene TRBD2, 5 bases. This CDR3 contains 16 residues. From germline, CDR1 is DFQATT and CDR2 SNEGSKA (reference sequence). The CDR3 coding sequence is TGCTGTGCTAGACCTCACTCGATAACAACGGGGGAGACCCAGTACTTC. As protein: CCARPHSITTGETQYF.

The V and J genes are TRBV6-1 and TRBJ1-6; possible D gene TRBD1, 5 bases. The CDR3 has 15 residues. The germline V gene has CDR1 MNHNS and CDR2 SASEGT. V was clipped by 10 bases and J by 7 bases, with 20 bases between them. CDR3 bases: TGTGCCACCTCAGGCGACCAGGGCTCCAATTCACCCCTCCACTTT. It is translated as CATSGDQGSNSPLHF.

In this sample, this clonotype turned up once. This chain connects TRBV20-1 to TRBJ1-2, with 7 nucleotides matching TRBD1. The CDR3 has 13 residues. The germline CDR1 and CDR2 sequences are DFQATT and SNEGSKA (reference sequence). J was trimmed by 2 bases and V by 5 bases; bases with no gene match: 5. CDR3 nucleotide sequence: TGCAGTGCTGGGGACAGCAGAAACTATGGCTACACCTTC. Protein: CSAGDSRNYGYTF.

This chain joins TRBV20-1 and TRBJ1-2, with 7 bases lining up with TRBD1. V was pared by 0 bases and J by 3 bases, with 7 bases of the junction left unmatched. CDR3 length: 15 residues. Germline CDR1 DFQATT, CDR2 SNEGSKA (reference sequence). The CDR3 coding sequence is TGCAGTGCTAGAGAGGGACAGCCGCTATACTATGGCTACACCTTC. This sequence encodes CSAREGQPLYYGYTF.

This rearrangement joins TRBV20-1 to TRBJ2-1; possible D gene TRBD1, 6 bases. Germline V gives CDR1 DFQATT, CDR2 SNEGSKA (reference sequence). The V end was cut by 5 bases, the J end by 5 bases, with 16 bases between. This CDR3 contains 14 residues. The CDR3 region is CSASNRVRNNEQFF. The CDR3 DNA follows: TGCAGTGCTTCAAACAGGGTCCGAAACAATGAGCAGTTCTTC.

The chain links TRBV10-2 to TRBJ1-2; 7 nucleotides match TRBD1. The junction had 3 bases not matched to a gene; V was cut back by 3 bases and J by 8 bases. Germline lookup yields CDR1 WSHSY and CDR2 SAAADI. The CDR3 is 12 amino acids. CDR3 bases: TGCGCCAGCAGTGAAGACAGGGTCGGCTACACCTTC. It translates to CASSEDRVGYTF.

The sample holds many counts of this clonotype. J is TRBJ1-1 and V is TRBV20-1; D is uncertain. This CDR3 has 14 amino acids. V gave up 6 bases and J gave up 3 bases, with 17 bases separating them. Germline-derived CDR1 and CDR2 are DFQATT and SNEGSKA (reference sequence). CDR3 amino acids: CSAPLGSADTEAFF. In nucleotides, the CDR3 is TGCAGTGCCCCTTTAGGCTCGGCGGACACTGAAGCTTTCTTT.

There are many counts of this clonotype. The chain employs TRBV7-3 and TRBJ2-1, with 14 positions matching TRBD2. Germline assignment: CDR1 SGHTA and CDR2 FQGTGA. V lost 5 bases, J lost 5 bases, and 2 bases stayed unmatched. The CDR3 has 15 residues. The CDR3 coding sequence is TGTGCCAGCAGCCCGGGACTAGCGGGGGACAATGAGCAGTTCTTC. Protein: CASSPGLAGDNEQFF.

The chain uses TRBV20-1 and TRBJ2-5; possibly TRBD1 for D (6 bases). The CDR3 loop spans 13 amino acids. The V gene lost 6 bases and the J gene lost 0 bases, with 11 bases spanning the gap. Germline loops: CDR1 DFQATT, CDR2 SNEGSKA (reference sequence). CDR3 DNA sequence: TGCAGTGCCGCCCGGGACAACCAAGAGACCCAGTACTTC. Translating gives CSAARDNQETQYF.

This rearrangement joins TRBV7-2 to TRBJ2-7; D remains unclear. The CDR3 is 12 amino acids. Germline lookup yields CDR1 SGHTA and CDR2 FQGNSA. V lost 10 bases to trimming and J lost 5 bases, with 15 bases between them. The CDR3 region has the DNA TGTGCCACCGGCTTTGGTTCTCACGAGCAGTACTTC. It yields the protein CATGFGSHEQYF.

This clonotype has just a few counts. The V and J genes are TRBV12-5 and TRBJ2-7; D gene unclear. Germline CDR1 is LGHNT and CDR2 is FRNRAP. V lost 1 base, J lost 5 bases, and 6 bases lay in between. The CDR3 spans 12 residues. The CDR3 spells CASGLGPNEQYF. The CDR3 nucleotides are TGTGCTAGTGGTTTGGGACCGAACGAGCAGTACTTC.

This chain uses TRBV29-1 with TRBJ2-1; 7 nucleotides line up with TRBD1. Trimming took 7 bases from V and 2 from J; bases not matched to a gene: 5. This CDR3 comprises 13 residues. Germline values: CDR1 SQVTM, CDR2 ANQGSEA. In DNA form, the CDR3 reads TGCAGCGCCCGGGACAGAACCTACAATGAGCAGTTCTTC. It translates to CSARDRTYNEQFF.

This clonotype was observed a few times. This sequence joins TRBV11-2 and TRBJ2-1, with D possibly TRBD2 on 5 matching bases. V dropped 4 bases and J dropped 7 bases, with 20 bases sitting between them. This CDR3 contains 16 residues. Germline CDR1 and CDR2: SGHAT and FQNNGV. The CDR3, as DNA: TGTGCCAGCAGCTCGGGTCCCCGGGGTTCGGGAAATGAGCAGTTCTTC. Translating gives CASSSGPRGSGNEQFF.

There are many counts of this clonotype. The chain's CDR3 is CASSFQVTGDNEQFF. For the CDR3, the DNA is TGTGCCAGCAGTTTTCAAGTGACAGGGGACAATGAGCAGTTCTTC. The chain links TRBV12-3 or TRBV12-4 to TRBJ2-1, with 8 nucleotides matching TRBD1. J gave up 5 bases and V 3 bases, and 6 bases lay outside the gene matches. This CDR3 is built from 15 residues.

This clonotype has a handful of counts. This chain links TRBV6-2 or TRBV6-3 with TRBJ2-7; D not certain. The CDR3 runs to 16 residues. CDR1 MNHEY and CDR2 SVGEGT come from the germline V gene. The ends were cut back, 4 bases at V and 3 bases at J, with 19 bases in the middle. The chain's CDR3 is CASSSATTGIFYEQYF. CDR3 bases: TGTGCCAGCAGTTCGGCGACAACCGGAATTTTCTACGAGCAGTACTTC.

V and J are TRBV20-1 and TRBJ2-1; no clear D gene. V lost 5 bases and J lost 4, with 18 bases in between. This CDR3 contains 15 residues. Germline CDR1 is DFQATT and CDR2 is SNEGSKA (reference sequence). The CDR3 loop is CSAPDTALSYNEQFF. CDR3 coding DNA: TGCAGTGCTCCCGACACTGCGCTTTCTTACAATGAGCAGTTCTTC.

This chain connects TRBV20-1 to TRBJ2-5, with D hard to call. This CDR3 region has 12 residues. V lost 4 bases, J lost 2 bases, and 8 bases lay in between. CDR1 and CDR2 from the germline V gene are DFQATT and SNEGSKA (reference sequence). Written as DNA, the CDR3 is TGCAGTGCTACCCCGATACAAGAGACCCAGTACTTC. Its protein is CSATPIQETQYF.

This clonotype turned up a few times. This chain links TRBV5-1 with TRBJ2-3; D gene unclear. Germline CDR1 is SGHRS and CDR2 is YFSETQ. CDR3 length equals 14 residues. The V end was cut by 5 bases, the J end by 0 bases, with 10 bases between. For the CDR3, the DNA is TGCGCCAGCAGGTATTTATCGAGCACAGATACGCAGTATTTT. This translates into CASRYLSSTDTQYF.

The chain recombines TRBV7-3 with TRBJ2-1; maybe TRBD2 (7 bases). V was cut by 0 bases and J by 10 bases, with 13 bases left in between. Looked up from germline, CDR1 is SGHTA and CDR2 is FQGTGA. The length of the CDR3 is 14 residues. The CDR3 spells CASSLTGEGGEQFF. The DNA of the CDR3 is TGTGCCAGCAGCTTAACAGGGGAGGGGGGAGAGCAGTTCTTC.

V gene TRBV12-3 or TRBV12-4 combines with J gene TRBJ2-2; 8 bases are a match to TRBD2. This CDR3 spans 14 amino acids. V lost 9 bases and J lost 2; bases outside the gene matches: 5. The chain's CDR3 is CASKTSVNTGELFF. The CDR3 DNA reads TGTGCCAGTAAGACTAGCGTCAACACCGGGGAGCTGTTTTTT.

This clonotype was seen a single time. This sequence joins TRBV11-3 and TRBJ2-5; possibly TRBD2 for D (6 bases). The CDR3 is 15 amino acids. Germline CDR1 is SGHNT and CDR2 is YENEEA. V was clipped by 0 bases and J by 7 bases, with 15 bases between them. The CDR3 region is CASSLDRSRRVTQYF. As DNA, the CDR3 is TGTGCCAGCAGCTTAGATCGCTCCCGGAGGGTGACCCAGTACTTC.

This clonotype was observed at least ten times. The rearrangement uses TRBV5-1 and TRBJ2-3; weak D call: TRBD2 (5 bases). This CDR3 has 14 amino acids. CDR1 is SGHRS, CDR2 YFSETQ, per germline. Trimming took 0 bases from V and 1 from J, leaving 6 bases between them. The CDR3 bases are TGCGCCAGCAGCTTGGACGGGGGCACAGATACGCAGTATTTT. Amino acid sequence: CASSLDGGTDTQYF.

Only a few counts were recorded for this clonotype. The chain carries TRBV9 and TRBJ2-3; 10 bases map to TRBD2. Germline trimming cut 3 bases from V and 6 bases from J; bases unmatched to any gene: 4. Germline V gene sequence: CDR1 SGDLS, CDR2 YYNGEE. This CDR3 is built from 14 residues. The CDR3 DNA sequence: TGTGCCAGCAGCGCCCTGGGACTAGCGGATACGCAGTATTTT. It encodes CASSALGLADTQYF.

This clonotype appeared a few times. The chain couples TRBV6-5 to TRBJ2-7; 9 bases align to TRBD1. Germline V gene lookup returns CDR1 MNHEY and CDR2 SVGAGI. The CDR3 totals 15 residues. J lost 4 bases, V lost 4 bases, and 8 bases had no gene match. The CDR3 nucleotides are TGTGCCAGCAGTTCCCCGGACAGGGGATATTACGAGCAGTACTTC. This encodes CASSSPDRGYYEQYF.

The CDR3 DNA reads as TGCAGTGCTGCACAGGGACTAGCGGGACGCAATGAGCAGTTCTTC. It specifies CSAAQGLAGRNEQFF. The chain joins TRBV20-1 to TRBJ2-1, with TRBD2 identical over 13 bases. CDR1 DFQATT and CDR2 SNEGSKA come from the germline V gene (reference sequence). This CDR3 spans 15 amino acids. The trim removed 5 bases at V and 6 bases at J, leaving 7 bases unmatched.

The J gene is TRBJ2-1, the V gene TRBV7-3; D call uncertain. Germline CDR1 and CDR2: SGHTA and FQGTGA. This CDR3 region has 12 residues. Trimming cost V 5 bases and J 7 bases, with 9 bases left between them. For the CDR3, the DNA is TGTGCCAGCAGCCCCCAACCGAATGAGCAGTTCTTC. It codes for CASSPQPNEQFF.

This clonotype was picked up a small number of times. This chain joins TRBV4-3 and TRBJ2-1; 11 nucleotides match TRBD2. Germline V gives CDR1 LGHNA, CDR2 YSLEER. The CDR3 totals 15 residues. After removal of 8 bases from V and 1 base from J, the junction contained 4 bases not matched to a gene. The CDR3 DNA follows: TGCGCCAGCGGGGGACTAGCGGAATCCTACAATGAGCAGTTCTTC. Translated: CASGGLAESYNEQFF.